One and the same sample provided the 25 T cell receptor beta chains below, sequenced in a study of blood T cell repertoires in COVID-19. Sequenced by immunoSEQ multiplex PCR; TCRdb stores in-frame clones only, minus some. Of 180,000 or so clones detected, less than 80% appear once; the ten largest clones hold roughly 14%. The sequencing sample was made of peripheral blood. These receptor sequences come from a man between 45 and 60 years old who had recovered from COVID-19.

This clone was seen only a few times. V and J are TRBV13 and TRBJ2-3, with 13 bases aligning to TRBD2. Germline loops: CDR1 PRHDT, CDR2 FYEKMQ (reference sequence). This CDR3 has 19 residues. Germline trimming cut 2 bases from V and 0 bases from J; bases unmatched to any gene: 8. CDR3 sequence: CASSLRVGTSGASTDTQYF. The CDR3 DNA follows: TGTGCCAGCAGCTTACGAGTCGGGACTAGCGGGGCTAGCACAGATACGCAGTATTTT. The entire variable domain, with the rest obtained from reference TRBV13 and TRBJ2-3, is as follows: AAGVIQSPRHLIKEKRETATLKCYPIPRHDTVYWYQQGPGQDPQFLISFYEKMQSDKGSIPDRFSAQQFSDYHSELNMSSLELGDSALYFCASSLRVGTSGASTDTQYFGPGTRLTVL.

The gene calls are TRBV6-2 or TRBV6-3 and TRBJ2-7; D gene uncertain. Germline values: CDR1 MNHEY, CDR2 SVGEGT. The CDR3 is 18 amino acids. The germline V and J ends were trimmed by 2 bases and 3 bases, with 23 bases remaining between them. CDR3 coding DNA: TGTGCCAGCAGTTACACCTTCCGGTCTAGTTCTCTAAACTACGAGCAGTACTTC. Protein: CASSYTFRSSSLNYEQYF.

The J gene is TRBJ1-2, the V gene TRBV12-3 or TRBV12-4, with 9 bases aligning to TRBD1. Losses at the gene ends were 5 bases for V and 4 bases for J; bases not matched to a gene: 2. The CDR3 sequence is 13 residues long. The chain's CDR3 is CASSRTGAYGYTF. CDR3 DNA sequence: TGTGCCAGCAGTCGGACAGGGGCCTATGGCTACACCTTC.

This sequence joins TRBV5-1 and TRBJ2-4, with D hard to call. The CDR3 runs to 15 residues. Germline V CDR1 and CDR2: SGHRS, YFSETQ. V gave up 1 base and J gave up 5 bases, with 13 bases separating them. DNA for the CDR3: TGCGCCAGCAGCTTGTTCAATGAGGTCCAAAACATTCAGTACTTC. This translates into CASSLFNEVQNIQYF. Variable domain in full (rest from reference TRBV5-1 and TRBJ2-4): KAGVTQTPRYLIKTRGQQVTLSCSPISGHRSVSWYQQTPGQGLQFLFEYFSETQRNKGNFPGRFSGRQFSNSRSEMNVSTLELGDSALYLCASSLFNEVQNIQYFGAGTRLSVL.

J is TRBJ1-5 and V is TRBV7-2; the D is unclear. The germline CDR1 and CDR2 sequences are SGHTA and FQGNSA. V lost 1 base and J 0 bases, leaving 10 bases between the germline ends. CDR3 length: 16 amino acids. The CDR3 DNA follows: TGTGCCAGCAGCTTAGGGGAGGCTTATAGCAATCAGCCCCAGCATTTT. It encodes CASSLGEAYSNQPQHF.

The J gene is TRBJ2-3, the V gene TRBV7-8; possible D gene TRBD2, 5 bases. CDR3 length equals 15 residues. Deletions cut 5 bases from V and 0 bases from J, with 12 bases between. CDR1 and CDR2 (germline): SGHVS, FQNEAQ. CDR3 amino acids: CASSPQRWSTDTQYF. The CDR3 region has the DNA TGTGCCAGCAGCCCTCAGCGGTGGAGCACAGATACGCAGTATTTT.

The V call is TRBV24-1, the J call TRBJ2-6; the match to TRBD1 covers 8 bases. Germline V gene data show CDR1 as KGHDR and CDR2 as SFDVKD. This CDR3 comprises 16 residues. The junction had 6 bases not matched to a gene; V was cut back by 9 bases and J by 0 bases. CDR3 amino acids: CATETGDSSGANVLTF. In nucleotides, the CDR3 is TGTGCCACCGAGACAGGGGACAGCTCTGGGGCCAACGTCCTGACTTTC.

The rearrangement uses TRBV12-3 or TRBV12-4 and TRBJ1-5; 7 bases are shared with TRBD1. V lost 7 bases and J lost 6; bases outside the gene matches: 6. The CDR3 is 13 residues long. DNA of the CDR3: TGTGCCAGCAACGAACAGGGGCTTCAGCCCCAGCATTTT. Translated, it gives CASNEQGLQPQHF.

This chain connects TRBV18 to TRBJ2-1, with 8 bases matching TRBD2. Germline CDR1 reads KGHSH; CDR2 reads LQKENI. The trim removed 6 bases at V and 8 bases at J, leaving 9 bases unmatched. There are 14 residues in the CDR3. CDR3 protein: CASSPGTRGDEQFF. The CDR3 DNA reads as TGTGCCAGCTCGCCCGGGACTAGAGGTGATGAGCAGTTCTTC.

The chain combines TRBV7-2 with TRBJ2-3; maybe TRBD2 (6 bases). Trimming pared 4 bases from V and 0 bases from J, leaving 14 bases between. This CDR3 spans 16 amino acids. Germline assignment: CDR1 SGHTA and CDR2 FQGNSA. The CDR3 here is CASSSNSGLSTDTQYF. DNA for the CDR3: TGTGCCAGCAGCTCAAATAGCGGACTTAGCACAGATACGCAGTATTTT.

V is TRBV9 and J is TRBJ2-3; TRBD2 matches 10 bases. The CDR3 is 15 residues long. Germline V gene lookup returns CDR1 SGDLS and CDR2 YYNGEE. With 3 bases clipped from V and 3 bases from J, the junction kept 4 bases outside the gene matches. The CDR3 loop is CASSGPSGSTDTQYF. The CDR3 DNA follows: TGTGCCAGCAGCGGACCTAGCGGGAGTACAGATACGCAGTATTTT.

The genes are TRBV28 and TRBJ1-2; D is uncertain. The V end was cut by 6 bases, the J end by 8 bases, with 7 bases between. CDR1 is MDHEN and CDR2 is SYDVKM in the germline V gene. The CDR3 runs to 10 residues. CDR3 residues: CASRQKGYTF. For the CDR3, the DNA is TGTGCCAGCAGACAGAAAGGCTACACCTTC.

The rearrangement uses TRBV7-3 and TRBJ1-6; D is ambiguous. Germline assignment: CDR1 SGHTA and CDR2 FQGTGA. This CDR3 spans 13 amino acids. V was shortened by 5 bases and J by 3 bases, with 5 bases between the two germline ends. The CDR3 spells CASSPNYNSPLHF. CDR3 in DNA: TGTGCCAGCAGCCCCAACTATAATTCACCCCTCCACTTT.

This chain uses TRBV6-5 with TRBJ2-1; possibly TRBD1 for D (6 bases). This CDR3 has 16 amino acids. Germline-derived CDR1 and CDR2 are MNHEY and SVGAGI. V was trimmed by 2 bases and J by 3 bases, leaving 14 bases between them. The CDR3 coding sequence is TGTGCCAGCAGTTACGCGGCCGGGACAATCTACAATGAGCAGTTCTTC. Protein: CASSYAAGTIYNEQFF.

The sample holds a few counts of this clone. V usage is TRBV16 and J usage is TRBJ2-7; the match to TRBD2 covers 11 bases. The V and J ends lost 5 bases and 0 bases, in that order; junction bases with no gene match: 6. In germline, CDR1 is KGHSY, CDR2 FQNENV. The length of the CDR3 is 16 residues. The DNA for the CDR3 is TGTGCCAGCAGCAAACTAGCGGGAGAGTCCTCCTACGAGCAGTACTTC. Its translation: CASSKLAGESSYEQYF.

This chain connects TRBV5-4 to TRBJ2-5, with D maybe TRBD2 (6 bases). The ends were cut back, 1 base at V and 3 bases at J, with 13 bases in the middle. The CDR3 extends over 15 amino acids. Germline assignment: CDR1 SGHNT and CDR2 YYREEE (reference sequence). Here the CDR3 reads CASSLHLRTKETQYF. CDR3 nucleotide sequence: TGTGCCAGCAGCTTGCATCTCAGGACTAAAGAGACCCAGTACTTC.

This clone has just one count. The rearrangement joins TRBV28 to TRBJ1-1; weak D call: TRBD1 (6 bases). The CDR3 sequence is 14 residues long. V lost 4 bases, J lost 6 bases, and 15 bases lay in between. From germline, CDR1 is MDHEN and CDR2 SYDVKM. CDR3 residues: CASSSSGQLPEAFF. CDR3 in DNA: TGTGCCAGCAGTTCCAGCGGACAGTTACCTGAAGCTTTCTTT. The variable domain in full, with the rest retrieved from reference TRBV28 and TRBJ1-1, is DVKVTQSSRYLVKRTGEKVFLECVQDMDHENMFWYRQDPGLGLRLIYFSYDVKMKEKGDIPEGYSVSREKKERFSLILESASTNQTSMYLCASSSSGQLPEAFFGQGTRLTVV.

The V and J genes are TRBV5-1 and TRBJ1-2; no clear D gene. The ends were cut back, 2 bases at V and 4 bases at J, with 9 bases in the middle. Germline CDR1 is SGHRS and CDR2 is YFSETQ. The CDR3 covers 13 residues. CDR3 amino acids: CASSFGPGYGYTF. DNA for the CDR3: TGCGCCAGCAGCTTCGGCCCAGGCTATGGCTACACCTTC.

CDR3 nucleotide sequence: TGCAGTGCTAGTCCGCCTAGCGGAGCCTACGAGCAGTACTTC. The encoded protein is CSASPPSGAYEQYF. The chain has TRBV20-1 and TRBJ2-7, with 7 bases fitting TRBD2. Germline-derived CDR1 and CDR2 are DFQATT and SNEGSKA (reference sequence). Unmatched junction bases numbered 7, after V lost 3 bases and J lost 2 bases. The length of the CDR3 is 14 residues.

The CDR3, as DNA: TGCGCCAGCAGCCAAACTACGAACACTGAAGCTTTCTTT. It codes for CASSQTTNTEAFF. V usage is TRBV5-1 and J usage is TRBJ1-1; D unclear. V lost 4 bases and J lost 1, with 8 bases in between. CDR1 is SGHRS and CDR2 is YFSETQ in the germline V gene. This CDR3 comprises 13 residues.

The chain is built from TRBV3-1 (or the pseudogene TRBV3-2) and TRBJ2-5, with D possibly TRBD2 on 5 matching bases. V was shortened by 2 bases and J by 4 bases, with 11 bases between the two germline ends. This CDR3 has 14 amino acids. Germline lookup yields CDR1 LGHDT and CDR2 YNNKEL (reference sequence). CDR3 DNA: TGTGCCAGCAGCCAATGGACTTGGGGAGAGACCCAGTACTTC. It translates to CASSQWTWGETQYF.

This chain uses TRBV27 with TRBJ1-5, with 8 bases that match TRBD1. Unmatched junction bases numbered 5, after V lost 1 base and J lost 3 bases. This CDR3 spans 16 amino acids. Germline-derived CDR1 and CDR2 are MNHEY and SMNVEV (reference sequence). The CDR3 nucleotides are TGTGCCAGCAGTTTATACCCGACAGGGGTCAATCAGCCCCAGCATTTT. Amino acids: CASSLYPTGVNQPQHF.

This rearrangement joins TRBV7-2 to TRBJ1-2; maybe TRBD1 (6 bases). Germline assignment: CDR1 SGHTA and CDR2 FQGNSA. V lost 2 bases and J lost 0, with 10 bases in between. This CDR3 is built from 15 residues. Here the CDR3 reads CASSLYRDTNYGYTF. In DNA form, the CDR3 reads TGTGCCAGCAGCTTATACCGGGACACTAACTATGGCTACACCTTC.

The CDR3 sequence is CASSLSPSRGEETQYF. CDR3 coding DNA: TGTGCCAGCAGTTTATCCCCCTCCCGGGGAGAAGAGACCCAGTACTTC. This chain connects TRBV27 to TRBJ2-5; D may be TRBD2 (5 bases). With 0 bases removed from V and 3 bases from J, the gap between germline ends came to 14 bases. CDR1 MNHEY and CDR2 SMNVEV come from the germline V gene (reference sequence). The CDR3 loop spans 16 amino acids.

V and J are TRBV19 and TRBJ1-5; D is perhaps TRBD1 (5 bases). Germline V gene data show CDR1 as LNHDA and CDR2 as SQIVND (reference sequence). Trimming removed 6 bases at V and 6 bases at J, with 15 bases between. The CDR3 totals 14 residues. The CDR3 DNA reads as TGTGCCAGTAGGGAGAAGGGGCTAGGTCAGCCCCAGCATTTT. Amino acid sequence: CASREKGLGQPQHF.